The clone carrying this T cell receptor (beta chain) was counted at least ten times. This sample was included in a study of T-cell memory formation after mild COVID-19. MiXCR was run by TCRdb on the 5' RACE reads, yielding one entry per CDR3 protein. This table holds nearly 250,000 distinct CDR3 sequences, 15% found once. The CDR3 spans 16 residues. J gave up 4 bases and V 5 bases, and 11 bases lay outside the gene matches. Sequences were obtained from PBMCs or a T cell subset sorted from them (not recorded which). The origin of this receptor is an adult woman who had mild COVID-19 (a few samples of this study predate the infection). Cell type and time point are not known. The gene calls are TRBV12-3 or TRBV12-4 and TRBJ2-5, with TRBD1 matching over 9 bases. CDR3 nucleotides: TGTGCCAGCAGTCCCCTTGGGACAGGGATCGGAGAGACCCAGTACTTC. Translated: CASSPLGTGIGETQYF.